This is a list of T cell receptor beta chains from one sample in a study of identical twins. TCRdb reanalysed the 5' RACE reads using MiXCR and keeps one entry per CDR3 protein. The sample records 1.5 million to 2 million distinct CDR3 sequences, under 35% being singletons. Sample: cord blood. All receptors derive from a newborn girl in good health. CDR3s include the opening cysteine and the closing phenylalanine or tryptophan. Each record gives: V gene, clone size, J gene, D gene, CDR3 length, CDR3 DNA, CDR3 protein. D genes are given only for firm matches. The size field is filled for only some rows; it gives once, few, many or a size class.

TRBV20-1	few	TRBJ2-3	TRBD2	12	TGCAGTCCAAGCCTAGCGGGGGCCCTGCAGTATTTT	CSPSLAGALQYF
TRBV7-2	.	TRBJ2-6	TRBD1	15	TGTGCCAGCAGCTTAGGACAGGGGCACTTCAACGTCCTGACTTTC	CASSLGQGHFNVLTF
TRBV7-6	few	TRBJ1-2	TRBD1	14	TGTGCCAGCAGCTCAGAGACAGGGAATTATGGCTACACCTTC	CASSSETGNYGYTF
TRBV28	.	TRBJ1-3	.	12	TGTGCCAGCAGCGCGCGAGGGAACACCATATATTTT	CASSARGNTIYF
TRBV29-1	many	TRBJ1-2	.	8	TGCAGCGTTGGACGCTACACCTTC	CSVGRYTF
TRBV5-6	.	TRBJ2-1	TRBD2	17	TGTGCCAGCAGCTCCCAGACTAGCGCGTACTACTACAATGAGCAGTTCTTC	CASSSQTSAYYYNEQFF
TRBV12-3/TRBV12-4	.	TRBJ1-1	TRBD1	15	TGTGCCAGCAGCCGTAACAGGGGGCCAAACACTGGAGCTTTCTTT	CASSRNRGPNTGAFF
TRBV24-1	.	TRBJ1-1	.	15	TGTGCCACCAGTGATTCCTCAGGCGGGAACTCTGAAGCTTTCTTT	CATSDSSGGNSEAFF
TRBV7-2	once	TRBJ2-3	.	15	TGTGCCAGCAGCTTACAGCGGGTCAGCGCAGATACGCAGTATTTT	CASSLQRVSADTQYF
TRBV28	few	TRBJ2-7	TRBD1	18	TGTGCCAGCAGTTTGCCCAGGGTTAACAGGGGGCGACTCTACGAGCAGTACTTC	CASSLPRVNRGRLYEQYF